The T cell receptor beta chain under discussion was sequenced for a study of cytotoxic CD8 clonotypes in ibrutinib-treated CLL. Target depth was 1 in 200,000 to 1 in 1 million T cells, about 10x per clonotype. Repertoires were generated with immunoSEQ multiplex PCR, while TCRdb's copy carries only in-frame clones and drops some. The data contain 160,000 or so clones, roughly four fifths of them singletons. Germline values: CDR1 LGHNA, CDR2 YNFKEQ. The CDR3 is 15 amino acids. V was cut by 4 bases and J by 3 bases, with 13 bases left in between. The chain is built from TRBV4-2 and TRBJ2-1; D gene uncertain. The sequence was obtained from a human donor with chronic lymphocytic leukemia. Sequenced here: PBMCs, sampled after 12 months of ibrutinib treatment. For the CDR3, the DNA is TGTGCCAGCAGCCCGGGCGGACGTTTCTACAATGAGCAGTTCTTC. Protein sequence: CASSPGGRFYNEQFF.